This T cell receptor (beta chain) emerged from a study of blood T cell repertoires in COVID-19. Background on the study: COVID-19 samples, acute and convalescent, were from the United States, Italy and Spain. PBMCs, B-cell-depleted T cells, or T cells provided the cDNA or gDNA that made up the material.

There are 16 residues in the CDR3. V lost 2 bases and J 0 bases, leaving 12 bases between the germline ends. Germline V gene sequence: CDR1 SGHKS, CDR2 YYEKEE (reference sequence). In the study's own analysis: Estimation of nucleated cell counts was performed using reference gene primer amplification. Libraries were prepared by immunoSEQ multiplex PCR; TCRdb keeps only in-frame clonotypes and omits some of them. V, J and clone size were drawn from that table, and D and trimming were deduced from the DNA. The sample holds about 320,000 clones, about 82% seen once. The clonotype originates from a human donor in a cohort sampled during active COVID-19. The sample taken for sequencing was peripheral blood. The rearrangement links TRBV5-5 to TRBJ1-3; D gene ambiguous. CDR3 loop: CASSFAPLSSGNTIYF. In nucleotides, the CDR3 is TGTGCCAGCAGCTTTGCCCCCCTAAGCTCTGGAAACACCATATATTTT.